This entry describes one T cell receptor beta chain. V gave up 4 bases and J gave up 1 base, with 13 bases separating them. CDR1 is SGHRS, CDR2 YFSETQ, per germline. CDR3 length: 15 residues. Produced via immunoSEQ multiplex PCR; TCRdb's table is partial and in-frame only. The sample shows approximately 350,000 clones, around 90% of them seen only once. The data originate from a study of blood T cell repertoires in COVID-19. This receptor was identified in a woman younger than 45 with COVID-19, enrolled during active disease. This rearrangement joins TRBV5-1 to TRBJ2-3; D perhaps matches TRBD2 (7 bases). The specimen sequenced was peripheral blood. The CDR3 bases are TGCGCCAGCAGCGGAACGGGGGGCGGCACAGATACGCAGTATTTT. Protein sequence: CASSGTGGGTDTQYF. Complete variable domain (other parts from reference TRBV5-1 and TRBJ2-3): KAGVTQTPRYLIKTRGQQVTLSCSPISGHRSVSWYQQTPGQGLQFLFEYFSETQRNKGNFPGRFSGRQFSNSRSEMNVSTLELGDSALYLCASSGTGGGTDTQYFGPGTRLTVL.